This T cell receptor beta chain was profiled in a study of blood T cell repertoires in COVID-19. CDR3 length equals 16 residues. V was shortened by 5 bases and J by 5 bases, with 16 bases between the two germline ends. Germline CDR1 reads SGHTA; CDR2 reads FQGNSA. This clone is a singleton in its sample. Symptom resolution, clearance, or two negative PCRs marked donors in Cohort 3 as recovered. This table comes from immunoSEQ multiplex PCR, and its TCRdb copy is limited to in-frame clones, with some not included. The repertoire holds 250,000 to 350,000 clones, with 87% as singletons. The J gene is TRBJ1-6, the V gene TRBV7-2, with a weak D call TRBD1 (6 bases). The origin of this receptor is a woman between 40 and 55 years old who had recovered from COVID-19. Sequenced sample: PBMCs or T cells enriched from blood (not recorded which). The CDR3 loop reads CASSPRRGGDNSPLHF. The CDR3 DNA sequence: TGTGCCAGCAGCCCGAGGAGGGGGGGGGATAATTCACCCCTCCACTTT.